This T cell receptor beta chain comes out of a study of OX40 agonist ivuxolimab in advanced cancers. The ends were cut back, 0 bases at V and 6 bases at J, with 13 bases in the middle. Germline V CDR1 and CDR2: MNHNY, SVGAGI (reference sequence). The CDR3 runs 15 residues. As regards this clone: Antigen: not known.

The data were produced by immunoSEQ multiplex PCR, yet TCRdb's version contains in-frame clones alone and is incomplete. This table has 15,000 to 25,000 clones, around two thirds appearing once. Overall study results and limits: Not determined was the antigen specificity of the expanded peripheral T cells.

The sample consisted of CD4+ or CD8+ T cells sorted from blood, taken in a trial of the OX40 agonist ivuxolimab. This chain joins TRBV6-6 and TRBJ2-3; D is unclear. The TCR originated in an adult with an advanced solid tumor such as melanoma, head and neck, liver or kidney cancer. The CDR3, as DNA: TGTGCCAGCAGTTACTCGATGCCGATCCCGGATACGCAGTATTTT. This codes for CASSYSMPIPDTQYF.